This T cell receptor beta chain was identified during a study of T cell responses to AZD1222 COVID-19 vaccine. Study-level results: Distributed over spike, vaccine-associated CD4 TCRs predominated at 160-218 and 743-854. Baseline serology detected seropositivity in only six AZD1222 recipients. Reportedly, nearly half the spike-specific TCRs target unmutated variant regions.

Germline assignment: CDR1 LNHNV and CDR2 YYDKDF (reference sequence). Trimming took off 1 base at V and 8 bases at J, with 14 bases between the two ends. This CDR3 has 15 residues. Sequencing was performed with immunoSEQ multiplex PCR; in TCRdb, only in-frame clones are kept and a portion is missing. Of under 100,000 clones detected, roughly 88% appear once; the ten largest clones hold 2.8%. This clone has only one observation. Its antigen is currently unknown. The starting material was peripheral blood, obtained on day 0 of AZD1222 vaccination. This TCR came from an adult in good health. The genes are TRBV15 and TRBJ1-4; tentative D call: TRBD1 (5 bases). The DNA of the CDR3 is TGTGCCACCAGCAGAGTAGGCAGGGATGGGGAAAAACTGTTTTTT. This gives the protein CATSRVGRDGEKLFF. The full variable domain, rest sourced from reference TRBV15 and TRBJ1-4, is DAMVIQNPRYQVTQFGKPVTLSCSQTLNHNVMYWYQQKSSQAPKLLFHYYDKDFNNEADTPDNFQSRRPNTSFCFLDIRSPGLGDTAMYLCATSRVGRDGEKLFFGSGTQLSVL.